This T cell receptor beta chain was captured by sequencing in a study of blood T cell repertoires in COVID-19. Germline values: CDR1 MNHEY, CDR2 SMNVEV (reference sequence). There are 14 residues in the CDR3. V lost 7 bases and J lost 6, with 18 bases in between. Assay: immunoSEQ multiplex PCR; the TCRdb copy retains only in-frame clones and omits some. This sample has more than 85,000 clones, with 75% to 85% found just once. The chain recombines TRBV27 with TRBJ1-1; D is possibly TRBD1 (6 bases). What was sequenced was peripheral blood. The receptor's source is a woman of 80 years or more with active or convalescent COVID-19. In nucleotides, the CDR3 is TGTGCCAGCAAACAAACAGGGAGTCCCGCTGAAGCTTTCTTT. It specifies CASKQTGSPAEAFF.